This T cell receptor beta chain is from a study of T cell clonotyping in hematopoietic cell transplantation. The CDR3 extends over 14 amino acids. Germline assignment: CDR1 LGHNA and CDR2 YSLEER. Trimming took 1 base from V and 6 from J, leaving 12 bases between them. Recipients were bled about 28 days pretransplant and at posttransplant days 30, 100, 180. Of note for this clone: Its target is not known.

Some clones are missing from TCRdb's copy, which holds only in-frame ones; the method was immunoSEQ multiplex PCR. The repertoire holds 9,200 or so clones, with around 97% as singletons. Study conclusions and caveats: After transplant, recipient diversity fell while pathologically expanded clonotypes grew through day 180.

The sample was peripheral blood mononuclear cells, taken 100 days after allogeneic stem cell transplant. The chain employs TRBV4-3 and TRBJ1-2, with D perhaps matching TRBD1 (5 bases). The clonotype originates from a male patient aged 55 to 70 who had an allogeneic stem cell transplant from a related donor, so the T cells may come from the graft donor. Some clones in this sample may be carry-over from other donors' samples. CDR3 sequence: CASSQGRGIDGYTF. The CDR3 bases are TGCGCCAGCAGCCAAGGTAGGGGTATCGATGGCTACACCTTC.